Presented here are 7 T cell receptor beta chains from one specimen sequenced in a study of cytomegalovirus exposure and HLA in healthy donors. With 60 Vbeta and 13 Jbeta primers, the PCR was carried out. Sequencing was performed with immunoSEQ multiplex PCR; in TCRdb, only in-frame clones are kept and a portion is missing. This sample carries tens of thousands of clones, around 77% of them seen once, and the ten largest clones take less than 9.5%. Sequencing was carried out using PBMCs. Source of these receptors: a man under 40 in good health and CMV-seronegative.

A word on this clone: Other DNA sequences in this specimen translate into the identical CDR3. The chain recombines TRBV7-8 with TRBJ2-7; D is undetermined. This CDR3 has 13 amino acids. V lost 1 base and J lost 5, with 9 bases in between. In germline, CDR1 is SGHVS, CDR2 FQNEAQ. The CDR3 nucleotides are TGTGCCAGCAGCTTAGAGAGAGCCCACGAGCAGTACTTC. Its translation: CASSLERAHEQYF.

V is TRBV4-3 and J is TRBJ1-4, with 11 bases matching TRBD1. This CDR3 is built from 14 residues. CDR1 is LGHNA, CDR2 YSLEER, per germline. Trimming took 4 bases from V and 10 from J; bases not matched to a gene: 5. CDR3 region: CASSPGQGAGKLFF. The CDR3 DNA is TGCGCCAGCAGCCCAGGACAGGGGGCAGGAAAACTGTTTTTT.

This clone was counted between two and nine times. This chain joins TRBV18 and TRBJ2-1; TRBD1 matches at 9 bases. The CDR3 is 16 residues long. Germline CDR1 and CDR2: KGHSH and LQKENI. V dropped 1 base and J dropped 5; count of bases not matched to a gene: 6. DNA for the CDR3: TGTGCCAGCTCACCACTTCTGGACAGGGGTGACAATGAGCAGTTCTTC. Translating gives CASSPLLDRGDNEQFF.

In this sample, this clone is medium-sized. The chain recombines TRBV10-2 with TRBJ2-1; TRBD2 agrees at 9 bases. Trimming took 10 bases from V and 5 from J; bases not matched to a gene: 9. The CDR3 runs 14 residues. Looked up from germline, CDR1 is WSHSY and CDR2 is SAAADI. This CDR3 is CATGLAQIHNEQFF. As DNA, the CDR3 is TGCGCCACGGGACTAGCCCAAATCCACAATGAGCAGTTCTTC.

The J gene is TRBJ1-1, the V gene TRBV4-1; no clear D. The CDR3 is 16 amino acids. The ends were cut back, 2 bases at V and 0 bases at J, with 13 bases in the middle. CDR1 and CDR2 from the germline V gene are MGHRA and YSYEKL. The CDR3 DNA reads as TGCGCCAGCAGCCAACTTGGACTGGGGATGAACACTGAAGCTTTCTTT. Translating it yields CASSQLGLGMNTEAFF.

The gene calls are TRBV2 and TRBJ2-7; TRBD1 matches 9 bases. The ends lost 4 bases at V and 6 bases at J; junction bases unmatched: 7. Germline V lookup: CDR1 SNHLY, CDR2 FYNNEI. The length of the CDR3 is 14 residues. The CDR3 loop is CASSVGTGPSEQYF. Written as DNA, the CDR3 is TGTGCCAGCAGTGTGGGGACAGGGCCTTCCGAGCAGTACTTC.

Details on this clone: The junction departs from the called germline gene at one end, perhaps through a read error. The sample holds other DNA sequences that translate to the same CDR3. The CDR3 DNA is TGTGCCAGCAGTTTTAGCCCGGGACAGGGGGCCGATGAGCAATTCTTC. Translating it yields CASSFSPGQGADEQFF. This sequence joins TRBV28 and TRBJ2-1; 12 nucleotides line up with TRBD1. This CDR3 is built from 16 residues. Per the germline V gene, CDR1 is MDHEN and CDR2 is SYDVKM.